This T cell receptor (beta chain) was sequenced for a study of blood T cell repertoires in COVID-19. Study context: Researchers got acute and convalescent COVID-19 samples from the United States, Italy and Spain. The cDNA or gDNA used as material had been derived from T cells, B-cell-depleted T cells, or PBMCs.

This clone was seen a few times. In the authors' workflow: Amplified reference gene primers provided the basis for estimating nucleated cell counts. The protocol was immunoSEQ multiplex PCR, while the TCRdb copy is restricted to in-frame clones and leaves out a portion. The V and J calls and clone size were taken over from that table, and D and trimming were inferred from the DNA. The sample has 95,000 to 150,000 clones; about four fifths are singletons. The CDR3 length is 15 residues. V lost 0 bases to trimming and J lost 1 base, with 10 bases between them. Germline V gene sequence: CDR1 MNHEY, CDR2 SVGAGI.

Material: peripheral blood. The origin of this receptor is a woman in her 70s with acute or convalescent COVID-19. The chain couples TRBV6-5 to TRBJ2-7, with D perhaps TRBD1 (5 bases). In DNA, the CDR3 is TGTGCCAGCAGTTACTCGACAGCCTTATCCTACGAGCAGTACTTC. This sequence encodes CASSYSTALSYEQYF.